These 5 T cell receptor beta chains originate from one sample sequenced in a study of T-cell reconstitution after alpha-beta-depleted transplantation in children. For TCRbeta, the library was prepared with unique molecular identifiers. TCRdb used MiXCR to reprocess the PCR reads, holding one entry per CDR3 protein. The sample includes about 120,000 distinct CDR3 sequences, about 9.4% of them seen just once. Sample: PBMCs from the stem cell graft donor, taken from the stem cell graft. Every receptor here comes from a human donor who donated a stem cell graft to a child with acute lymphoblastic leukemia.

This clonotype was detected many times. This chain connects TRBV12-3 or TRBV12-4 to TRBJ1-5; D remains unclear. The CDR3 is 14 residues long. V gave up 5 bases and J gave up 2 bases, with 10 bases separating them. CDR3 residues: CASSPQVGNQPQHF. CDR3 DNA: TGTGCCAGCAGTCCCCAAGTGGGCAATCAGCCCCAGCATTTT.

In this sample, this clonotype turned up many times. The chain joins TRBV20-1 to TRBJ1-1; tentatively, D is TRBD1 (5 bases). Germline CDR1 and CDR2: DFQATT and SNEGSKA (reference sequence). The CDR3 sequence is 16 residues long. Trimming removed 0 bases from V and 6 bases from J, with 20 bases in between. The DNA of the CDR3 is TGCAGTGCTAGAGAGGCCCGCGGGGGAACAAGTCCTGAAGCTTTCTTT. Translating it yields CSAREARGGTSPEAFF.

Notes on this clonotype: No conserved phenylalanine or tryptophan ends this CDR3, so it is likely a read error. The rearrangement links TRBV12-3 or TRBV12-4 to TRBJ1-1; weak D call: TRBD1 (6 bases). The V end lost 7 bases, the J end lost 4 bases, and 25 bases lay between the germline ends. The CDR3 spans 17 residues. CDR3 in amino acids: CASTPTLGRGEGTEAFL. The CDR3 DNA sequence: TGTGCCAGCACCCCTACCTTGGGTAGGGGGGAGGGCACTGAAGCTTTCTTA.

This clonotype was picked up many times. This CDR3 reads CASRPGGAGDTQYF. Here the CDR3 DNA reads TGTGCCAGCCGGCCCGGGGGGGCCGGGGATACGCAGTATTTT. This chain links TRBV12-3 or TRBV12-4 with TRBJ2-3; 8 bases are shared with TRBD2. The CDR3 totals 14 residues. V lost 8 bases, J lost 6 bases, and 10 bases stayed unmatched.

To note about this clonotype: This sequence may be a read error, since a much larger clone differs from it by one base. The rearrangement uses TRBV5-1 and TRBJ1-2; tentative D call: TRBD1 (5 bases). This CDR3 region has 13 residues. Germline V CDR1 and CDR2: SGHRS, YFSETQ. The CDR3 nucleotides are TGCGCCAGCAGCTTTGCAGGGAACTCTGGCTACACCTTC. It codes for CASSFAGNSGYTF.